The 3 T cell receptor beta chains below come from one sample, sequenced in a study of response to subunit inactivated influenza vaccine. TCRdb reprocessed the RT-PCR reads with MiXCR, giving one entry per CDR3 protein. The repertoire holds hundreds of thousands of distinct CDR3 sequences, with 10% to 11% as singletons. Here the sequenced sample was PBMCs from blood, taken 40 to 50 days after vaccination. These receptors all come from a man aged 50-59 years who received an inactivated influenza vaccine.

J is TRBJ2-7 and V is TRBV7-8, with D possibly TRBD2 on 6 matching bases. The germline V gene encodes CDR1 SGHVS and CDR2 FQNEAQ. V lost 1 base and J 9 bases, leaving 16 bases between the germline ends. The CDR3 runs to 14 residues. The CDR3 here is CASSLEGLSMVQYF. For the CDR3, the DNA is TGTGCCAGCAGCTTAGAGGGACTTAGTATGGTGCAGTACTTC.

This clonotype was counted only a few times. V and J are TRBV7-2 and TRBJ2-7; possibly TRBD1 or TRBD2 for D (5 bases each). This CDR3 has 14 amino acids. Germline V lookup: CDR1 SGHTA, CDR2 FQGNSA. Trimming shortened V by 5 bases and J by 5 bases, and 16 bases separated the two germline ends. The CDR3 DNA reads TGTGCCAGCAGCCGGGACCCGTTATTCGACGAGCAGTACTTC. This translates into CASSRDPLFDEQYF.

The CDR3 coding sequence is TGTGCTAGTGGTTTGGGCGGGTTGGAGGGCTACACCTTC. This codes for CASGLGGLEGYTF. The chain recombines TRBV12-5 with TRBJ1-2; D unclear. The CDR3 is made up of 13 amino acids. The V end was cut by 1 base, the J end by 8 bases, with 11 bases between. Germline loops: CDR1 LGHNT, CDR2 FRNRAP.